These 10 T cell receptor beta chains were all obtained from the same sample, sequenced in a study of beta chain features in type 1 diabetes. Broader study findings: Moderate yet significant TCRB CDR3 shortening was seen in Type 1 diabetes patients in all four CD4+ subsets.

What was sequenced were expressed TCRB transcripts, since all of the isolated RNA had been reverse transcribed. Clones were read by immunoSEQ multiplex PCR, and TCRdb kept only the in-frame ones, dropping some. The table lists roughly 240,000 clones, around 22% of them singletons. These receptors lack a known antigen. The specimen was naive CD4+ T cells from blood. These receptors came from a woman aged 30 to 39 with type 1 diabetes.

This clone has only a few counts. V gene TRBV7-9 combines with J gene TRBJ2-1; 11 positions match TRBD2. The length of the CDR3 is 16 residues. V trimming: 5 bases; J trimming: 4 bases; junction bases outside the gene matches: 7. Germline CDR1 is SEHNR and CDR2 is FQNEAQ (reference sequence). CDR3 sequence: CASSPNSGRVYNEQFF. DNA for the CDR3: TGTGCCAGCAGCCCGAATAGCGGGAGGGTGTACAATGAGCAGTTCTTC.

This clone showed up just a few times. V and J are TRBV6-5 and TRBJ1-2, with 9 bases matching TRBD1. The CDR3 loop spans 14 amino acids. V lost 7 bases to trimming and J lost 8 bases; unmatched junction nucleotides: 11. Looked up from germline, CDR1 is MNHEY and CDR2 is SVGAGI. The CDR3 region is CASTPLQGARGYTF. The CDR3 DNA is TGTGCCAGCACCCCGTTACAGGGGGCTAGGGGCTACACCTTC.

This clone was seen a handful of times. The J gene is TRBJ2-7, the V gene TRBV7-9, with a tentative D call TRBD2 (5 bases). CDR1 and CDR2 (germline): SEHNR, FQNEAQ (reference sequence). This CDR3 region has 13 residues. V lost 4 bases and J lost 0, with 7 bases in between. The CDR3 loop is CASSYGNSYEQYF. The CDR3 DNA reads TGTGCCAGCAGCTACGGGAACTCCTACGAGCAGTACTTC.

The chain carries TRBV19 and TRBJ1-2; D call uncertain. Trimming took off 6 bases at V and 4 bases at J, with 6 bases between the two ends. The germline gives CDR1 LNHDA, CDR2 SQIVND (reference sequence). The CDR3 is 11 residues long. CDR3 sequence reads: CASRAPYGYTF. The CDR3 coding sequence is TGTGCCAGTAGGGCACCCTATGGCTACACCTTC.

This clone was counted only a few times. This chain links TRBV2 with TRBJ1-2; D may be TRBD1 (5 bases). The germline gives CDR1 SNHLY, CDR2 FYNNEI. The CDR3 is 13 residues long. The V and J ends lost 8 bases and 13 bases respectively, with 23 bases between them. CDR3 bases: TGTGCCAGCGACGGGGGACTGACTCGCGGTGTCACCTTC. Its protein product is CASDGGLTRGVTF.

This clone was picked up a small number of times. The chain uses TRBV10-3 and TRBJ2-7; possible D gene TRBD2, 5 bases. The germline gives CDR1 ENHRY, CDR2 SYGVKD. The CDR3 spans 16 residues. V was clipped by 1 base and J by 2 bases, with 15 bases between them. CDR3 nucleotide sequence: TGTGCCATCAGTGAGTTTGGGAGTGGGAGAACCTACGAGCAGTACTTC. Encoded protein: CAISEFGSGRTYEQYF.

The chain carries TRBV20-1 and TRBJ1-1; tentative D call: TRBD1 (5 bases). CDR1 is DFQATT, CDR2 SNEGSKA, per germline (reference sequence). The CDR3 runs to 11 residues. V lost 7 bases and J 3 bases, leaving 9 bases between the germline ends. CDR3 loop: CSGGADTEAFF. DNA of the CDR3: TGCAGTGGCGGGGCAGACACTGAAGCTTTCTTT.

This clone showed up just a few times. The chain employs TRBV6-5 and TRBJ2-7; D gene uncertain. The length of the CDR3 is 13 residues. V was cut by 2 bases and J by 0 bases, with 5 bases left in between. The germline CDR1 and CDR2 sequences are MNHEY and SVGAGI. The CDR3 sequence: CASSYRYSYEQYF. CDR3 DNA: TGTGCCAGCAGTTACCGGTACTCCTACGAGCAGTACTTC.

The V and J genes are TRBV29-1 and TRBJ1-5; tentative D call: TRBD1 (5 bases). The CDR3 runs 15 residues. Per germline, CDR1 SQVTM and CDR2 ANQGSEA. V gave up 6 bases and J gave up 9 bases, with 24 bases separating them. The DNA for the CDR3 is TGCAGCGTCGGGCTGGGAGGGGACTTGGGGGGGCCCCAGCATTTT. Protein: CSVGLGGDLGGPQHF.

The genes are TRBV28 and TRBJ1-1; 9 nucleotides match TRBD1. The CDR3 consists of 12 residues. CDR1 MDHEN and CDR2 SYDVKM come from the germline V gene. Unmatched junction bases numbered 5, after V lost 4 bases and J lost 11 bases. The CDR3 DNA follows: TGTGCCAGCAGTTCGGGGGACAGGGAGGCTTTCTTT. This encodes CASSSGDREAFF.